This T cell receptor (beta chain) stems from a study of cytomegalovirus exposure and HLA in healthy donors. Primers for the PCR totalled 60 Vbeta and 13 Jbeta. The method was immunoSEQ multiplex PCR; TCRdb's version includes in-frame clones alone and lacks a portion of them. The profile shows roughly 200,000 clones, almost 70% of them singletons. Germline CDR1 SGHTA, CDR2 FQGNSA. There are 16 residues in the CDR3. Trimming left V 7 bases short and J 4 bases short, with 20 bases between. This clone has just a few counts. The receptor was derived from a man aged 35-49 years in good health and CMV-seropositive. The chain joins TRBV7-2 to TRBJ1-3, with a possible D match to TRBD1 (5 bases). Specimen: PBMCs. CDR3 coding DNA: TGTGCCAGCACTCGAGGAGCGGGGCGCGAGGGAAACACCATATATTTT. It encodes CASTRGAGREGNTIYF.